These 17 T cell receptor beta chains originate from one sample sequenced in a study of T-cell memory formation after mild COVID-19. TCRdb called the 5' RACE reads again in MiXCR, with one record for every CDR3 protein. This table has 350,000 or so distinct CDR3 sequences, 10% to 15% appearing once. Material for sequencing was PBMCs or a T cell subset sorted from them (not recorded which). All receptors derive from a man between 18 and 29 years old who had mild COVID-19 (a few samples of this study predate the infection). Cell type and time point are not known.

This rearrangement joins TRBV10-3 to TRBJ2-3, with TRBD2 as a possible D gene (5 bases). The CDR3 length is 13 residues. Germline CDR1 is ENHRY and CDR2 is SYGVKD. V dropped 10 bases and J dropped 0 bases, with 11 bases sitting between them. The CDR3 DNA follows: TGTGCCACTGCGGGCAGAAGCACAGATACGCAGTATTTT. It codes for CATAGRSTDTQYF.

Only a few counts were recorded for this clonotype. The chain joins TRBV4-1 to TRBJ2-5; perhaps TRBD1 as D (5 bases). V lost 0 bases to trimming and J lost 3 bases, with 14 bases between them. CDR3 length: 16 amino acids. Germline-derived CDR1 and CDR2 are MGHRA and YSYEKL. CDR3 in DNA: TGCGCCAGCAGCCAAGATATCAGGGCTAGTAAAGAGACCCAGTACTTC. Its translation: CASSQDIRASKETQYF.

This clonotype appeared a few times. CDR3 coding DNA: TGCAGTGCTAGGGGTAGCGGGGCGGCCGGGGAGCTGTTTTTT. It specifies CSARGSGAAGELFF. V gene TRBV20-1 combines with J gene TRBJ2-2; 8 bases match TRBD2. Germline V gene data show CDR1 as DFQATT and CDR2 as SNEGSKA (reference sequence). This CDR3 spans 14 amino acids. V shed 3 bases, J shed 6 bases, and the junction held 6 bases outside the gene matches.

This clonotype was found a few times. The V call is TRBV12-3 or TRBV12-4, the J call TRBJ2-5; maybe TRBD2 (6 bases). This CDR3 is built from 14 residues. The ends were cut back, 4 bases at V and 4 bases at J, with 13 bases in the middle. This CDR3 is CASSWGVGRETQYF. The CDR3 DNA sequence: TGTGCCAGCAGTTGGGGGGTAGGGAGAGAGACCCAGTACTTC.

This clonotype came up a few times. The J gene is TRBJ1-6, the V gene TRBV4-3; no clear D gene. Germline V gene lookup returns CDR1 LGHNA and CDR2 YSLEER. This CDR3 has 20 residues. Deletions cut 0 bases from V and 6 bases from J, with 24 bases between. This CDR3 reads CASSQDPPRWRRKFNSPLHF. The CDR3 DNA sequence: TGCGCCAGCAGCCAAGATCCCCCCCGGTGGAGGAGAAAGTTTAATTCACCCCTCCACTTT.

The gene calls are TRBV7-6 and TRBJ1-5, with 9 bases matching TRBD1. V trimming: 5 bases; J trimming: 3 bases; junction bases outside the gene matches: 5. Germline-derived CDR1 and CDR2 are SGHVS and FNYEAQ. This CDR3 region has 15 residues. The CDR3: CASSLGQGPNQPQHF. In nucleotides, the CDR3 is TGTGCCAGCAGCCTAGGACAGGGGCCCAATCAGCCCCAGCATTTT.

This clonotype was detected a few times. The chain is built from TRBV21-1 and TRBJ2-2; the table's TRBD1 call for D was not verified on the DNA. TRBV21-1 is assigned pseudogene status. The CDR3 length is 17 residues. The DNA for the CDR3 is TGTGCCAGCAGCAAATGTGGGGCTAAGAGGGACACCGGGGAGCTGTTTTTT. It translates to CASSKCGAKRDTGELFF.

This clonotype was observed at least ten times. The V call is TRBV7-2, the J call TRBJ1-5, with D possibly TRBD1 on 6 matching bases. CDR1 is SGHTA, CDR2 FQGNSA, per germline. Trimming took 5 bases from V and 4 from J, leaving 15 bases between them. CDR3 length equals 15 residues. In nucleotides, the CDR3 is TGTGCCAGCAGCCCAGGGTGGGGGGCGAATCAGCCCCAGCATTTT. Translation gives CASSPGWGANQPQHF.

This clonotype appeared a few times. This chain connects TRBV15 to TRBJ1-1; TRBD1 aligns across 7 bases. The CDR3 consists of 18 residues. Germline V gene data show CDR1 as LNHNV and CDR2 as YYDKDF (reference sequence). The V and J ends lost 1 base and 4 bases, in that order; junction bases with no gene match: 15. The DNA of the CDR3 is TGTGCCACCAGCAGAGGTTTACACAGGGGCGGTGTTGGCACTGAAGCTTTCTTT. Residues: CATSRGLHRGGVGTEAFF.

The chain joins TRBV7-3 to TRBJ2-2; TRBD2 aligns across 13 bases. V dropped 5 bases and J dropped 5; count of bases not matched to a gene: 5. Germline lookup yields CDR1 SGHTA and CDR2 FQGTGA. This CDR3 spans 16 amino acids. The CDR3 DNA reads as TGTGCCAGCAGCCCTCGACTAGCGGGGGGAACCGGGGAGCTGTTTTTT. Residues: CASSPRLAGGTGELFF.

This clonotype has ten or more counts. This rearrangement joins TRBV9 to TRBJ2-7, with a tentative D call TRBD2 (7 bases). Germline lookup yields CDR1 SGDLS and CDR2 YYNGEE. The CDR3 length is 13 residues. Trimming shortened V by 5 bases and J by 2 bases, and 11 bases separated the two germline ends. CDR3 nucleotide sequence: TGTGCCAGCAGTCGGGGGGCCCCCTACGAGCAGTACGTC. Amino acids: CASSRGAPYEQYV.

The chain employs TRBV6-2 or TRBV6-3 and TRBJ2-5; D gene uncertain. V lost 8 bases and J lost 7, with 17 bases in between. Germline V CDR1 and CDR2: MNHEY, SVGEGT. The CDR3 contains 13 residues. This chain's CDR3 is CASGTVLLWTQYF. CDR3 nucleotide sequence: TGTGCCAGCGGCACAGTATTATTGTGGACCCAGTACTTC.

Here the CDR3 DNA reads TGTGCCAGCAGCAAGAGAGGGATCTTGGCCCACGAGCAGTACGTC. It specifies CASSKRGILAHEQYV. The chain has TRBV28 and TRBJ2-7, with D possibly TRBD2 on 5 matching bases. Germline V gives CDR1 MDHEN, CDR2 SYDVKM. The CDR3 extends over 15 amino acids. V shed 6 bases and J shed 5 bases, with 20 bases lying between them.

A few counts support this clonotype. The rearrangement joins TRBV6-2 or TRBV6-3 to TRBJ1-6; perhaps TRBD1 as D (5 bases). CDR3 length: 16 residues. The V end lost 2 bases, the J end lost 0 bases, and 8 bases lay between the germline ends. Germline assignment: CDR1 MNHEY and CDR2 SVGEGT. CDR3 DNA: TGTGCCAGCAGTTACGGGGGGAGCTCCTATAATTCACCCCTCCACTTT. Translated: CASSYGGSSYNSPLHF.

The chain uses TRBV7-2 and TRBJ2-3; 14 positions match TRBD2. Germline lookup yields CDR1 SGHTA and CDR2 FQGNSA. The CDR3 sequence is 16 residues long. Trimming removed 5 bases from V and 6 bases from J; junction bases left unmatched: 7. In DNA, the CDR3 is TGTGCCAGCAGCCTGGGACTAGCGGGAGCCCGGGATACGCAGTATTTT. This codes for CASSLGLAGARDTQYF.

V is TRBV2 and J is TRBJ2-6; 13 bases fit TRBD2. CDR1 and CDR2 from the germline V gene are SNHLY and FYNNEI. This CDR3 has 17 residues. After removal of 7 bases from V and 4 bases from J, the junction contained 7 bases not matched to a gene. The chain's CDR3 is CASNPGLAGSGANVLTF. CDR3 coding DNA: TGTGCCAGCAACCCGGGACTAGCGGGGAGCGGGGCCAACGTCCTGACTTTC.

This clonotype was observed a handful of times. The chain recombines TRBV13 with TRBJ1-3; no firm D call. V was clipped by 4 bases and J by 0 bases, with 10 bases between them. CDR1 PRHDT and CDR2 FYEKMQ come from the germline V gene (reference sequence). The CDR3 length is 15 residues. This CDR3 reads CASSSEAHSGNTIYF. CDR3 in DNA: TGTGCCAGCAGCTCGGAGGCCCACTCTGGAAACACCATATATTTT.